This T cell receptor (beta chain) is from a study of blood T cell repertoires in COVID-19. In the study overall: The study drew acute and convalescent COVID-19 samples from the United States, Italy and Spain. From T cells, B-cell-depleted T cells, or PBMCs came the material, which was cDNA or gDNA.

Trimming at V came to 1 base and at J to 7 bases, leaving 14 bases not matched to a gene. The germline gives CDR1 SGHDT, CDR2 YYEEEE. The CDR3 length is 17 residues. As processed by the authors: Estimates of nucleated cell counts were drawn from the amplification of reference gene primers. The protocol was immunoSEQ multiplex PCR, while the TCRdb copy is restricted to in-frame clones and leaves out a portion. That table furnishes V, J and clone size, whereas the DNA furnished D and trimming. The data contain approximately 34,000 clones, around 90% of them singletons. Sequencing was performed on peripheral blood. The origin of this receptor is a human donor in a cohort sampled during active COVID-19. The V call is TRBV5-6, the J call TRBJ1-1; the match to TRBD1 covers 9 bases. For the CDR3, the DNA is TGTGCCAGCAGCTTGCTGGCCGGGACAGGGAGGTTTGGTGAAGCTTTCTTT. It is translated as CASSLLAGTGRFGEAFF.